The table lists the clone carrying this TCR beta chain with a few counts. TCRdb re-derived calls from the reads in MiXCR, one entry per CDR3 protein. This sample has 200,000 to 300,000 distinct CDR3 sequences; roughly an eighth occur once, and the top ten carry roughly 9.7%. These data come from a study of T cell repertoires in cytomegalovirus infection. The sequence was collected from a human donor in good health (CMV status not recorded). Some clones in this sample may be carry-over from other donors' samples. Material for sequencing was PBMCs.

The CDR3 sequence: CSAQGYPNYGYTF. The CDR3 DNA sequence: TGCAGTGCTCAGGGGTATCCTAACTATGGCTACACCTTC. V is TRBV20-1 and J is TRBJ1-2, with D perhaps TRBD1 (6 bases). Germline CDR1 DFQATT, CDR2 SNEGSKA (reference sequence). V was pared by 5 bases and J by 0 bases, with 10 bases between. CDR3 length: 13 residues.